This is a list of T cell receptor beta chains from one sample in a study of T-cell reconstitution after alpha-beta-depleted transplantation in children. TCRdb reanalysed the PCR reads using MiXCR and keeps one entry per CDR3 protein. The sample holds 200,000 to 250,000 distinct CDR3 sequences, about 11% seen once. The sequenced sample was PBMCs, obtained before TCRalphabeta/CD19-depleted stem cell transplant. Receptor source: a child less than two years old with acute myeloid leukemia, due to receive a stem cell transplant. Both conserved end residues are part of each CDR3. A D gene is named only where the DNA matches it firmly. A clone size is listed for some rows: how often the clone was seen (once, few, many), or a class if it is expanded.

CDR3	DNA	size	V	J	D	length
CATGGTERSGANVLTF	TGTGCCACCGGAGGGACGGAACGCTCTGGGGCCAACGTCCTGACTTTC	many	TRBV24-1	TRBJ2-6	.	16
CASSFLAGSYEQYF	TGTGCCAGCAGTTTCCTAGCGGGAAGCTACGAGCAGTACTTC	many	TRBV28	TRBJ2-7	TRBD2	14
CASSLLAGAPYEQYF	TGTGCCAGCAGCTTACTAGCGGGAGCTCCCTACGAGCAGTACTTC	few	TRBV7-2	TRBJ2-7	TRBD2	15
CASSVDYSSYEQYF	TGTGCCAGCAGCGTAGACTATAGCTCCTACGAGCAGTACTTC	many	TRBV9	TRBJ2-7	.	14
CASSDLGAGTRAFF	TGTGCCAGCAGTGACCTAGGGGCGGGGACGAGAGCTTTCTTT	many	TRBV6-1	TRBJ1-1	.	14
CASSQEPSYTEAFF	TGCGCCAGCAGCCAAGAACCCAGCTACACTGAAGCTTTCTTT	few	TRBV4-1	TRBJ1-1	.	14
CASSLVGDTQYF	TGTGCCAGCAGCTTAGTCGGAGATACGCAGTATTTT	many	TRBV12-3/TRBV12-4	TRBJ2-3	.	12
CSARNSNQPQHF	TGCAGCGCCAGGAATAGCAATCAGCCCCAGCATTTT	many	TRBV29-1	TRBJ1-5	.	12
CASSRGLAGLAETQYF	TGTGCCAGCAGTCGGGGACTAGCGGGATTAGCGGAGACCCAGTACTTC	.	TRBV12-3/TRBV12-4	TRBJ2-5	TRBD2	16
CSAIGQGASSEQFF	TGCAGTGCCATCGGACAGGGGGCGTCGAGTGAGCAGTTCTTC	many	TRBV20-1	TRBJ2-1	TRBD1	14
CASSGPGLAGVADTQYF	TGCGCCAGCAGTGGGCCGGGACTAGCGGGGGTAGCAGATACGCAGTATTTT	many	TRBV10-2	TRBJ2-3	TRBD2	17
CASSPGTYENTEAFF	TGTGCCAGCAGCCCCGGGACCTACGAGAACACTGAAGCTTTCTTT	.	TRBV11-2	TRBJ1-1	.	15
CASSPFSGGKSEQYF	TGTGCCAGCAGCCCATTTTCGGGGGGCAAGAGCGAGCAGTACTTC	many	TRBV25-1	TRBJ2-7	.	15
CATSDRSVGFGNEQFF	TGTGCCACCAGTGACCGATCGGTAGGGTTCGGAAATGAGCAGTTCTTC	many	TRBV24-1	TRBJ2-1	.	16
CATSDRDRFTDTQYF	TGTGCCACCAGTGATCGGGACAGGTTCACAGATACGCAGTATTTT	many	TRBV24-1	TRBJ2-3	TRBD1	15
CASSGKGKDVLYDQYF	TGTGCCAGCAGTGGCAAGGGGAAGGACGTTTTATACGATCAGTACTTC	.	TRBV7-8	TRBJ2-7	.	16
CASSQHRGGSEETQYF	TGCGCCAGCAGTCAACACAGGGGCGGCTCGGAAGAGACCCAGTACTTC	many	TRBV23-1	TRBJ2-5	TRBD1	16
CSASRLAEETQYF	TGCAGTGCCTCGAGACTAGCGGAAGAGACCCAGTACTTC	many	TRBV20-1	TRBJ2-5	TRBD2	13
CASSLEQGDGYTF	TGCGCCAGCAGCTTGGAACAGGGTGATGGCTACACCTTC	few	TRBV5-1	TRBJ1-2	.	13
CASSPTRTGGVETQYF	TGTGCCAGCTCACCAACTAGAACGGGAGGGGTGGAGACCCAGTACTTC	many	TRBV18	TRBJ2-5	TRBD2	16
CASSPDEAVEPGPQYF	TGTGCCAGCAGCCCGGACGAGGCCGTCGAGCCAGGGCCGCAGTATTTT	few	TRBV5-5	TRBJ2-3	.	16
CASSEGGRRAANYGYTF	TGTGCCAGCAGCGAGGGAGGCCGACGCGCAGCTAACTATGGCTACACCTTC	.	TRBV9	TRBJ1-2	.	17
CASDGTSGRIGSNEQFF	TGTGCCAGCGACGGGACTAGCGGGAGAATAGGATCCAATGAGCAGTTCTTC	.	TRBV5-4	TRBJ2-1	TRBD2	17
CASSRMDTQYF	TGTGCCAGCAGCCGAATGGATACGCAGTATTTT	many	TRBV7-9	TRBJ2-3	.	11